Sequencing of this T cell receptor beta chain was carried out in a study of glioma-infiltrating T cells. Study results and limitations: Non-neoplastic patients had below-expected tissue-blood divergence, while all gliomas exceeded expectation. Tissue and blood shared very few CDR3 sequences.

The iRepertoire nested amplicon-rescue multiplex PCR amplified TCR alpha and beta CDR3s from RNA. For one-step reverse transcription and amplification, 100-400 ng of tissue mRNA or PBMC total RNA was used. TCRdb fed the multiplex PCR reads into MiXCR, producing one record per CDR3 protein. The data show 5,500 to 7,000 distinct CDR3 sequences, 28% seen once. This clonotype was seen many times. Antigen unknown. From germline, CDR1 is SGHAT and CDR2 FQNNGV. This CDR3 region has 13 residues. The V end lost 6 bases, the J end lost 3 bases, and 10 bases lay between the germline ends. The sequence derives from a human donor with low-grade glioma or glioblastoma, undergoing nonglioma brain surgery, or in good health (not recorded which). Sequencing was carried out using glioma tissue, nonneoplastic brain tissue, or PBMCs (not recorded which). J is TRBJ2-3 and V is TRBV11-2; D perhaps matches TRBD1 (5 bases). CDR3 DNA: TGTGCCAGCAGTCCCGACAGAACAGATACGCAGTATTTT. It is translated as CASSPDRTDTQYF.